Each of the 15 T cell receptor beta chains below was sequenced from the same sample in a study of a mutant IDH1 vaccine in newly diagnosed glioma. Time point noted: week 23, last vaccination. All doses held 300 ug of mutant IDH1 20-mer peptide, with topical imiquimod. Their specific antigens are unknown. Assay: immunoSEQ multiplex PCR; the TCRdb copy retains only in-frame clones and omits some. This table has some 26,000 clones, roughly 85% appearing once. Sequenced here: PBMCs, sampled from a glioma patient whose treatment included an IDH1 peptide vaccine. Every receptor here comes from a woman aged 25-40 years with glioma.

There are a few counts of this clone. V usage is TRBV6-5 and J usage is TRBJ1-3; 7 bases agree with TRBD1. This CDR3 region has 15 residues. CDR1 is MNHEY, CDR2 SVGAGI, per germline. J lost 7 bases, V lost 6 bases, and 12 bases had no gene match. The CDR3 protein is CASRLFSGTANTIYF. The CDR3 coding sequence is TGTGCCAGCAGGTTGTTTTCCGGGACAGCCAACACCATATATTTT.

The chain employs TRBV4-1 and TRBJ1-4; no clear D gene. Germline-derived CDR1 and CDR2 are MGHRA and YSYEKL. V lost 2 bases, J lost 7 bases, and 17 bases lay in between. This CDR3 comprises 16 residues. CDR3 nucleotides: TGCGCCAGCAGCCAATCCGGACCCGCATGGGGTGAAAAACTGTTTTTT. Its protein product is CASSQSGPAWGEKLFF.

The chain carries TRBV5-1 and TRBJ1-6; D possibly corresponds to TRBD1 (6 bases). This CDR3 is built from 15 residues. V lost 1 base and J lost 6, with 11 bases in between. Germline V gene lookup returns CDR1 SGHRS and CDR2 YFSETQ. The CDR3 protein is CASSLWVQGNSPLHF. The CDR3 region has the DNA TGCGCCAGCAGCTTGTGGGTACAGGGTAATTCACCCCTCCACTTT.

The chain links TRBV27 to TRBJ1-6; D not certain. The CDR3 loop spans 14 amino acids. V lost 2 bases, J lost 0 bases, and 2 bases lay in between. The V gene's germline CDR1 is MNHEY and CDR2 SMNVEV (reference sequence). CDR3 residues: CASSLTSYNSPLHF. CDR3 DNA: TGTGCCAGCAGTTTAACCTCCTATAATTCACCCCTCCACTTT.

The chain joins TRBV7-2 to TRBJ1-1; D is possibly TRBD1 (6 bases). Germline CDR1 is SGHTA and CDR2 is FQGNSA. V was pared by 0 bases and J by 0 bases, with 8 bases between. This CDR3 is 15 amino acids long. As DNA, the CDR3 is TGTGCCAGCAGCTTAGCGACAGGTATGAACACTGAAGCTTTCTTT. It specifies CASSLATGMNTEAFF.

This chain joins TRBV10-3 and TRBJ2-2, with D maybe TRBD1 (6 bases). V gave up 3 bases and J gave up 8 bases, with 19 bases separating them. From germline, CDR1 is ENHRY and CDR2 SYGVKD. The CDR3 is made up of 16 amino acids. The CDR3 DNA reads as TGTGCCATCAGTGAAGGAGGCAGGGGAAAGGGTGGGGAGCTGTTTTTT. Residues: CAISEGGRGKGGELFF.

The chain couples TRBV29-1 to TRBJ2-1; maybe TRBD2 (6 bases). V was clipped by 8 bases and J by 9 bases, with 23 bases between them. Germline V gene lookup returns CDR1 SQVTM and CDR2 ANQGSEA. The CDR3 is made up of 14 amino acids. This chain's CDR3 is CSPWTAGGAGEQFF. CDR3 DNA sequence: TGCAGCCCTTGGACTGCTGGCGGGGCCGGTGAGCAGTTCTTC.

V gene TRBV5-6 combines with J gene TRBJ2-3, with TRBD2 identical over 8 bases. V shed 4 bases, J shed 1 base, and the junction held 5 bases outside the gene matches. Germline V lookup: CDR1 SGHDT, CDR2 YYEEEE. The CDR3 runs to 15 residues. DNA for the CDR3: TGTGCCAGCAGCCCCCCAGCGGGGGGCACAGATACGCAGTATTTT. Protein: CASSPPAGGTDTQYF.

This chain links TRBV2 with TRBJ1-5; 7 bases line up with TRBD1. The CDR3 has 13 residues. CDR1 is SNHLY and CDR2 is FYNNEI in the germline V gene. J lost 4 bases, V lost 11 bases, and 8 bases had no gene match. The chain's CDR3 is CAERVRGNQPQHF. For the CDR3, the DNA is TGTGCCGAAAGGGTCAGGGGGAATCAGCCCCAGCATTTT.

This chain uses TRBV30 with TRBJ2-7; TRBD1 agrees at 7 bases. The CDR3 sequence is 12 residues long. V lost 8 bases and J lost 5; bases outside the gene matches: 9. Germline lookup yields CDR1 GTSNPN and CDR2 SVGIG (reference sequence). The CDR3 nucleotides read TGTGCCGCACGGGACAGCGGAAACGAGCAGTACTTC. This gives the protein CAARDSGNEQYF.

V usage is TRBV7-9 and J usage is TRBJ1-1; maybe TRBD1 (6 bases). Trimming pared 5 bases from V and 4 bases from J, leaving 14 bases between. Germline V lookup: CDR1 SEHNR, CDR2 FQNEAQ (reference sequence). This CDR3 has 14 amino acids. The CDR3 sequence: CASSPRRGGTEAFF. Written as DNA, the CDR3 is TGTGCCAGCAGCCCCCGTAGGGGGGGCACTGAAGCTTTCTTT. The variable domain in full, with the rest retrieved from reference TRBV7-9 and TRBJ1-1, is DTGVSQNPRHKITKRGQNVTFRCDPISEHNRLYWYRQTLGQGPEFLTYFQNEAQLEKSRLLSDRFSAERPKGSFSTLEIQRTEQGDSAMYLCASSPRRGGTEAFFGQGTRLTVV.

V usage is TRBV2 and J usage is TRBJ1-5; 7 nucleotides line up with TRBD1. The CDR3 is 15 residues long. V trimming: 4 bases; J trimming: 0 bases; junction bases outside the gene matches: 3. Germline V CDR1 and CDR2: SNHLY, FYNNEI. The CDR3 DNA follows: TGTGCCAGCAGTGGGACAGGAGGTAGCAATCAGCCCCAGCATTTT. The encoded protein is CASSGTGGSNQPQHF.

The chain combines TRBV5-3 with TRBJ1-4, with D possibly TRBD1 on 5 matching bases. TRBV5-3 is given ORF status, its function remaining uncertain. This CDR3 is built from 15 residues. V was clipped by 0 bases and J by 5 bases, with 11 bases between them. Here the CDR3 reads CARSLAAGKNEKLFF. In DNA form, the CDR3 reads TGTGCCAGAAGCTTGGCCGCAGGGAAAAATGAAAAACTGTTTTTT.

The chain recombines TRBV20-1 with TRBJ1-5; the D is unclear. The V and J ends lost 2 bases and 8 bases respectively, with 7 bases between them. The length of the CDR3 is 11 residues. Per germline, CDR1 DFQATT and CDR2 SNEGSKA (reference sequence). The CDR3 reads CSARTGKPQHF. CDR3 in DNA: TGCAGTGCTAGAACGGGGAAGCCCCAGCATTTT.

This clone was found once. The rearrangement joins TRBV5-1 to TRBJ2-3; D is ambiguous. V was shortened by 3 bases and J by 2 bases, with 1 base between the two germline ends. The germline V gene has CDR1 SGHRS and CDR2 YFSETQ. The CDR3 extends over 11 amino acids. CDR3 sequence (DNA): TGCGCCAGCAGCTCCACAGATACGCAGTATTTT. Amino acid sequence: CASSSTDTQYF. The complete variable domain, with remaining parts taken from reference TRBV5-1 and TRBJ2-3, reads KAGVTQTPRYLIKTRGQQVTLSCSPISGHRSVSWYQQTPGQGLQFLFEYFSETQRNKGNFPGRFSGRQFSNSRSEMNVSTLELGDSALYLCASSSTDTQYFGPGTRLTVL.